These T cell receptor beta chains were read from a single sample in a study of cytomegalovirus exposure and HLA in healthy donors. The protocol was immunoSEQ multiplex PCR, while the TCRdb copy is restricted to in-frame clones and leaves out a portion. Of 150,000 to 200,000 clones listed, around four fifths are singletons. The sequenced sample was PBMCs. The receptors originated from a woman in her twenties or thirties in good health and CMV-seropositive. Both conserved end residues are part of each CDR3. A D gene is named only where the DNA matches it firmly. Clone size appears in some rows only: once, few, many, or a class for an expanded clone.

V	D	size	J	CDR3	DNA
TRBV7-9	TRBD1	.	TRBJ1-3	CASSLQGAGGNTIYF	TGTGCCAGCAGCTTACAGGGGGCGGGTGGAAACACCATATATTTT
TRBV6-5	.	.	TRBJ2-5	CASSPWHSPGTQYF	TGTGCCAGCAGCCCCTGGCACTCCCCAGGGACCCAGTACTTC
TRBV10-1	.	.	TRBJ1-2	CASSDRQGCPYGYTF	TGCGCCAGCAGTGACAGGCAGGGGTGCCCCTATGGCTACACCTTC
TRBV7-9	.	.	TRBJ2-2	CASSFSNTGELFF	TGTGCCAGCAGCTTTTCTAACACCGGGGAGCTGTTTTTT
TRBV5-1	.	.	TRBJ1-2	CASSLDRAYGYTF	TGCGCCAGCAGCTTGGACAGGGCCTATGGCTACACCTTC
TRBV5-1	.	.	TRBJ2-7	CASSPGSQGITYEQYF	TGCGCCAGCAGCCCCGGTTCCCAGGGGATCACCTACGAGCAGTACTTC
TRBV7-6	.	.	TRBJ2-1	CASRSEQASSYNEQFF	TGTGCCAGCCGATCGGAACAGGCAAGCTCCTACAATGAGCAGTTCTTC
TRBV28	TRBD2	.	TRBJ2-1	CASSTGTSGVNEQFF	TGTGCCAGCAGTACCGGGACTAGCGGGGTCAATGAGCAGTTCTTC
TRBV2	.	few	TRBJ2-1	CASSDRQAAYNEQFF	TGTGCCAGCAGTGACCGACAGGCTGCCTACAATGAGCAGTTCTTC
TRBV5-1	TRBD1	.	TRBJ2-7	CASSSGGQGVFYEQYF	TGCGCCAGCAGCTCGGGTGGACAGGGTGTATTCTACGAGCAGTACTTC
TRBV11-3	.	once	TRBJ1-1	CASALQEGQTEAFF	TGTGCCAGCGCCCTACAGGAGGGGCAAACTGAAGCTTTCTTT
TRBV18	.	.	TRBJ2-3	CASSKKGITDTQYF	TGTGCCAGCAGCAAGAAGGGGATAACAGATACGCAGTATTTT
TRBV18	.	.	TRBJ2-5	CASSLRGWRTAKETQYF	TGTGCCAGCTCTCTAAGGGGCTGGCGGACCGCCAAGGAGACCCAGTACTTC
TRBV19	TRBD1	.	TRBJ2-4	CASIQGTGANIQYF	TGTGCCAGTATTCAAGGGACAGGGGCCAACATTCAGTACTTC
TRBV30	.	.	TRBJ2-1	CAGQGTSYNEQFF	TGTGCCGGACAAGGGACATCCTACAATGAGCAGTTCTTC
TRBV12-5	TRBD2	few	TRBJ2-1	CASGLVEGVAGGNEQFF	TGTGCTAGTGGTTTGGTAGAGGGGGTAGCGGGAGGGAATGAGCAGTTCTTC
TRBV11-3	TRBD2	few	TRBJ2-2	CASSLVVSGTNTGELFF	TGTGCCAGCAGCTTAGTGGTTAGCGGGACCAACACCGGGGAGCTGTTTTTT
TRBV4-1	TRBD2	.	TRBJ2-1	CASSQDGVLGTSGSRAYNEQFF	TGCGCCAGCAGCCAAGATGGGGTTTTGGGGACTAGCGGGAGTAGGGCCTACAATGAGCAGTTCTTC
TRBV5-1	.	few	TRBJ2-7	CASSLDLYEQYF	TGCGCCAGCAGCTTGGATCTCTACGAGCAGTACTTC
TRBV30	.	.	TRBJ1-5	CAWRGAGGNQPQHF	TGTGCCTGGAGGGGTGCAGGCGGCAATCAGCCCCAGCATTTT
TRBV28	.	once	TRBJ2-5	CATEASGRQETQYF	TGTGCCACCGAGGCCAGCGGCCGTCAAGAGACCCAGTACTTC
TRBV7-3	TRBD2	.	TRBJ2-3	CASSTPGLAVVYF	TGTGCCAGCAGCACTCCGGGACTAGCCGTGGTGTATTTT
TRBV11-2	TRBD2	.	TRBJ2-3	CASSVGGLVADTQYF	TGTGCCAGCAGCGTGGGGGGACTAGTTGCAGATACGCAGTATTTT
TRBV7-9	TRBD1	.	TRBJ1-2	CASRPQGDYGYTF	TGTGCCAGCAGGCCACAGGGGGACTATGGCTACACCTTC
TRBV28	TRBD2	.	TRBJ2-2	CASRAWPGGNTGELFF	TGTGCCAGCAGGGCCTGGCCGGGAGGCAACACCGGGGAGCTGTTTTTT
TRBV28	.	.	TRBJ2-7	CRSATSGSYEQYF	TGTCGCTCGGCAACGAGCGGGTCCTACGAGCAGTACTTC
TRBV6-1	TRBD1	.	TRBJ2-5	CASSDFGRGLGETQYF	TGTGCCAGCAGTGATTTCGGCAGGGGGCTCGGAGAGACCCAGTACTTC
TRBV5-1	.	.	TRBJ2-3	CASSPRQGGMTDTQYF	TGCGCCAGCAGCCCAAGACAGGGCGGGATGACAGATACGCAGTATTTT
TRBV11-2	TRBD1	.	TRBJ2-7	CASSLDRDYEQYF	TGTGCCAGCAGTCTGGACAGGGACTACGAGCAGTACTTC
TRBV30	.	.	TRBJ2-7	CACSDTYEQYF	TGTGCCTGTAGTGATACCTACGAGCAGTACTTC
TRBV28	.	.	TRBJ1-5	CASSTGLSNQPQHF	TGTGCCAGCAGTACAGGGCTTAGCAATCAGCCCCAGCATTTT
TRBV14	.	.	TRBJ2-5	CASSRNGPGTQYF	TGTGCCAGCAGCAGGAATGGTCCAGGGACCCAGTACTTC
TRBV6-5	.	.	TRBJ1-2	CASSYAAGHMGYGYTF	TGTGCCAGCAGTTACGCGGCAGGACATATGGGCTATGGCTACACCTTC
TRBV5-5	TRBD1	.	TRBJ1-2	CASSLQGAVGYTF	TGTGCCAGCAGCTTACAGGGGGCGGTTGGCTACACCTTC
TRBV6-6	.	.	TRBJ1-2	CASSGGDNYGYTF	TGTGCCAGCAGCGGGGGTGATAACTATGGCTACACCTTC
TRBV10-3	.	once	TRBJ2-5	CAISEVTGLRETQYF	TGTGCCATCAGTGAGGTTACAGGGTTACGAGAGACCCAGTACTTC
TRBV18	TRBD2	few	TRBJ2-3	CASSASSGSIPDTQYF	TGTGCCAGCTCGGCTTCTAGCGGGAGTATCCCAGATACGCAGTATTTT
TRBV7-2	.	.	TRBJ1-2	CASSTGTAGYTF	TGTGCCAGCAGCACAGGGACGGCTGGCTACACCTTC
TRBV7-6	.	.	TRBJ1-1	CASSLEAREAFF	TGTGCCAGCAGCTTAGAAGCCAGGGAAGCTTTCTTT
TRBV11-3	TRBD2	.	TRBJ2-5	CASSPLGSGRETQYF	TGTGCCAGCAGCCCTCTTGGTAGCGGGAGAGAGACCCAGTACTTC
TRBV2	TRBD1	.	TRBJ2-2	CASRKDRGPGGELFF	TGTGCCAGCAGGAAGGACAGGGGGCCGGGCGGGGAGCTGTTTTTT
TRBV2	.	.	TRBJ1-1	CASSADRTDLNTEAFF	TGTGCCAGCAGTGCAGACCGGACAGATCTGAACACTGAAGCTTTCTTT
TRBV7-2	.	.	TRBJ1-2	CASSWEDDYGYTF	TGTGCCAGCAGCTGGGAGGACGACTATGGCTACACCTTC
TRBV6-1	TRBD2	few	TRBJ2-7	CASSRGGVYEQYF	TGTGCCAGCAGCCGGGGGGGCGTCTACGAGCAGTACTTC
TRBV18	.	.	TRBJ1-2	CASSPKEDYGYTF	TGTGCCAGCTCACCAAAGGAGGACTATGGCTACACCTTC
TRBV6-1	.	.	TRBJ1-4	CASSEKAGDNREKLFF	TGTGCCAGCAGTGAAAAGGCCGGGGACAACCGTGAAAAACTGTTTTTT
TRBV4-2	TRBD2	few	TRBJ2-7	CASSQANVMVAGEQYF	TGTGCCAGCAGCCAAGCCAACGTGATGGTAGCGGGGGAGCAGTACTTC
TRBV28	TRBD1	.	TRBJ2-7	CASSITTGSSEQYF	TGTGCCAGCAGTATTACGACAGGGAGTTCCGAGCAGTACTTC
TRBV2	.	.	TRBJ1-2	CASSRRTASNYGYTF	TGTGCCAGCAGCCGTAGGACAGCCTCTAACTATGGCTACACCTTC
TRBV28	.	.	TRBJ1-2	CASSSGGAGGGGYTF	TGTGCCAGCAGTTCAGGAGGGGCGGGCGGGGGTGGCTACACCTTC